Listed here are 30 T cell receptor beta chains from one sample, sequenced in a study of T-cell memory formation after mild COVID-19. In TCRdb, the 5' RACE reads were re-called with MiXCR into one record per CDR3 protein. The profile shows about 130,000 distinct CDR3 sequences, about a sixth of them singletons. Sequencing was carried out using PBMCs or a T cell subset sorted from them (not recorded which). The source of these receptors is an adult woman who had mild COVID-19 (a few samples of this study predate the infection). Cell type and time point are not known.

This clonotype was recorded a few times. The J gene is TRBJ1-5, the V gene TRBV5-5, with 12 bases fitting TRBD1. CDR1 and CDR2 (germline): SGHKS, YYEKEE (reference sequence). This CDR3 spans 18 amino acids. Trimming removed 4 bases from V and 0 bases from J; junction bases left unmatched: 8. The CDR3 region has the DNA TGTGCCAGCAGCATAAGGGACAGGGGGCTCTATAGCAATCAGCCCCAGCATTTT. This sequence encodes CASSIRDRGLYSNQPQHF.

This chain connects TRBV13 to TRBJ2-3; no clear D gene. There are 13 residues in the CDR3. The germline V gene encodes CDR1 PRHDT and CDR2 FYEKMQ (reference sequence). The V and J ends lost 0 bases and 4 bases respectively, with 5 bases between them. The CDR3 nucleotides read TGTGCCAGCAGCTTAGGGCCGGCAGATACGCAGTATTTT. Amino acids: CASSLGPADTQYF.

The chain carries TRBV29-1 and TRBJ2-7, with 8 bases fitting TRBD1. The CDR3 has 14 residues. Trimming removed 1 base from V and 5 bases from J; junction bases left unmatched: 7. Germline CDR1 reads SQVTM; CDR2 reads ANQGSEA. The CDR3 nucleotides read TGCAGCGTTGAAGGCGGACAGGGCGGGAACGAGCAGTACTTC. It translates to CSVEGGQGGNEQYF.

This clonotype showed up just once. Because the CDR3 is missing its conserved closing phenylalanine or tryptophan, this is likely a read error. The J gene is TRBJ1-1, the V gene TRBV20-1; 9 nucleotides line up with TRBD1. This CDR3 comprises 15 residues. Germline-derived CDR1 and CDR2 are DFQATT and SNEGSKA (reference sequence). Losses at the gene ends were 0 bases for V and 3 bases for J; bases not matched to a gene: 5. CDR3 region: CSAREQGALDTEAFL. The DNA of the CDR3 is TGCAGTGCTAGAGAACAGGGGGCCTTGGACACTGAAGCTTTCTTA.

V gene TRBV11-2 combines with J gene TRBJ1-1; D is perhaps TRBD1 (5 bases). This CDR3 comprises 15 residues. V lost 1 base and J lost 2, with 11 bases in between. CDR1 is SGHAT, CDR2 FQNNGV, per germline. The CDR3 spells CASSLAPRVNTEAFF. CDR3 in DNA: TGTGCCAGCAGCTTAGCTCCCAGGGTTAACACTGAAGCTTTCTTT.

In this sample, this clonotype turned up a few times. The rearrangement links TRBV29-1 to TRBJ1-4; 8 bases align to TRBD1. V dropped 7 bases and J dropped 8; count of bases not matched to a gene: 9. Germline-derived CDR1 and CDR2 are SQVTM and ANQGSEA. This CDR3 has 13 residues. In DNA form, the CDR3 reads TGCAGCGCAGCAGGGGGCGAACGGGAAAAACTGTTTTTT. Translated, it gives CSAAGGEREKLFF.

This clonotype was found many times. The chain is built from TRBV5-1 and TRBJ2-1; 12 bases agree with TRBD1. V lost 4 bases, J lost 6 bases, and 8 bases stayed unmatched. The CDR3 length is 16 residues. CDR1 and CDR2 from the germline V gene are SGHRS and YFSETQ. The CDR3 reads CASSLGQGASVNEQFF. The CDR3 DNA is TGCGCCAGCAGCCTGGGACAGGGGGCGTCTGTCAATGAGCAGTTCTTC.

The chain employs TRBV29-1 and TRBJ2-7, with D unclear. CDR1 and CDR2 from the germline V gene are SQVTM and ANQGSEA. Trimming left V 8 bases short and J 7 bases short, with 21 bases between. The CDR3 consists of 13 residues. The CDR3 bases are TGCAGCACTGGGGAAGCAGCCGGGCAAGAGCAGTACTTC. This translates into CSTGEAAGQEQYF.

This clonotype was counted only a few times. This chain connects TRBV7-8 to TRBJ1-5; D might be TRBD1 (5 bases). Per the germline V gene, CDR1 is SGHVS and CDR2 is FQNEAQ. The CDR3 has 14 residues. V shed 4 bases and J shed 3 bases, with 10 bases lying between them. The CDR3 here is CASSSPGNNQPQHF. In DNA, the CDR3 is TGTGCCAGCAGCTCCCCAGGGAACAATCAGCCCCAGCATTTT. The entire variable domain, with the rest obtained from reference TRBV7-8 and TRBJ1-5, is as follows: GAGVSQSPRYKVAKRGQDVALRCDPISGHVSLFWYQQALGQGPEFLTYFQNEAQLDKSGLPSDRFFAERPEGSVSTLKIQRTQQEDSAVYLCASSSPGNNQPQHFGDGTRLSIL.

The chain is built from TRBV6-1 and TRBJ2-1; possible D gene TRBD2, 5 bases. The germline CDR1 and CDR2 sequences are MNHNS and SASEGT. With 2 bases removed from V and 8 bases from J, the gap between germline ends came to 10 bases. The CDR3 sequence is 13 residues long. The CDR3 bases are TGTGCCAGCAGTGAAAGTCCGAGGGATGAGCAGTTCTTC. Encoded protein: CASSESPRDEQFF.

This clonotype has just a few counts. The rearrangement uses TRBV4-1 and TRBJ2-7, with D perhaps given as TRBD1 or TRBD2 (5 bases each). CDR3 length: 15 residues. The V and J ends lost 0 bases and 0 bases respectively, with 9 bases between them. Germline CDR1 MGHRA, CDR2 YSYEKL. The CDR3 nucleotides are TGCGCCAGCAGCCAAGAAGCAGGGAGCTCCTACGAGCAGTACTTC. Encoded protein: CASSQEAGSSYEQYF.

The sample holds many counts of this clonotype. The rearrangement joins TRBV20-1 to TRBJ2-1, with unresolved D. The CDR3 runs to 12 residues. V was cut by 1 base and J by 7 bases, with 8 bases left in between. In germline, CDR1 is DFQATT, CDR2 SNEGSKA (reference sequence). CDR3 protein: CSARGYNNEQFF. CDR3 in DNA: TGCAGTGCTAGAGGATATAATAATGAGCAGTTCTTC.

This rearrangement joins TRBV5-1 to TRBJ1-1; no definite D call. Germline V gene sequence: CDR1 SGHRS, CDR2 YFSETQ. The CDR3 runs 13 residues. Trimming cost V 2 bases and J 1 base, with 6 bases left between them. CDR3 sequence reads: CASSFQENTEAFF. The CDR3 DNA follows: TGCGCCAGCAGCTTTCAGGAGAACACTGAAGCTTTCTTT.

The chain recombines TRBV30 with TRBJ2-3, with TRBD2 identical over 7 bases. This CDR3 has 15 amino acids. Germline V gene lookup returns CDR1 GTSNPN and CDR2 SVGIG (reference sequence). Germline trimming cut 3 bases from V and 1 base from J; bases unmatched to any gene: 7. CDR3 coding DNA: TGTGCCTGGAGGTTTGTTGCGGGGGGCACAGATACGCAGTATTTT. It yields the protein CAWRFVAGGTDTQYF.

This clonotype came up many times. The CDR3 DNA reads TGTGCCAGCAGTTTAAAAGGGAACGAGCAGTACTTC. Encoded protein: CASSLKGNEQYF. The V gene is TRBV12-3 or TRBV12-4, the J gene TRBJ2-7, with no clear D. Trimming took 2 bases from V and 5 from J, leaving 7 bases between them. The CDR3 has 12 residues.

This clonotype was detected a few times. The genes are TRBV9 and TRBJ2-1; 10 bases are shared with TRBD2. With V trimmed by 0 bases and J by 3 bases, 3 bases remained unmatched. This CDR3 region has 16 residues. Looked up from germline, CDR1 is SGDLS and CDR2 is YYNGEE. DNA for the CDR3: TGTGCCAGCAGCGTAGCTTGGACTAGCGGCTACAATGAGCAGTTCTTC. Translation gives CASSVAWTSGYNEQFF.

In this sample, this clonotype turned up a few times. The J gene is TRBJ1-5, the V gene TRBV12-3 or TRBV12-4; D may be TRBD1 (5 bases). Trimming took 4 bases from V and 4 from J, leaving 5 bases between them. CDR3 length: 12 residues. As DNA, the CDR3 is TGTGCCAGCAGTTGGGGGAATCAGCCCCAGCATTTT. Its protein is CASSWGNQPQHF.

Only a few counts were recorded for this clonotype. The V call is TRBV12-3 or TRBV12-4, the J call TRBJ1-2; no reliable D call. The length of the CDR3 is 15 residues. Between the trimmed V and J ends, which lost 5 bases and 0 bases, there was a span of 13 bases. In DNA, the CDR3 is TGTGCCAGCAGTCCAGCTGGCAGGACTAACTATGGCTACACCTTC. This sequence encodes CASSPAGRTNYGYTF.

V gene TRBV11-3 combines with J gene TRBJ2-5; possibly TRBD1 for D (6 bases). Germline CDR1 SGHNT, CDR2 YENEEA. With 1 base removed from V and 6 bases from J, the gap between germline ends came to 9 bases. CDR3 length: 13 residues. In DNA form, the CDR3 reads TGTGCCAGCAGCTTAGCAGGGGAAAAGACCCAGTACTTC. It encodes CASSLAGEKTQYF.

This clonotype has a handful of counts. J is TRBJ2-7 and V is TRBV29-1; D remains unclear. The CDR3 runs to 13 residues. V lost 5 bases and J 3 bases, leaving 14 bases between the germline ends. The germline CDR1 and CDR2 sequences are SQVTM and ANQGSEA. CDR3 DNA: TGCAGCGTTCTGGTAAGGAGCCGCTACGAGCAGTACTTC. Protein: CSVLVRSRYEQYF.

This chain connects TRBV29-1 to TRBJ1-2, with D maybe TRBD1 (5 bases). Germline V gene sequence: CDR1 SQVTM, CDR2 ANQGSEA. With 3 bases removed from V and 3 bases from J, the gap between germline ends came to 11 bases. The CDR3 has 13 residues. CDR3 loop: CSVDRREDYGYTF. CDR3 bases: TGCAGCGTTGACCGCAGGGAGGACTATGGCTACACCTTC.

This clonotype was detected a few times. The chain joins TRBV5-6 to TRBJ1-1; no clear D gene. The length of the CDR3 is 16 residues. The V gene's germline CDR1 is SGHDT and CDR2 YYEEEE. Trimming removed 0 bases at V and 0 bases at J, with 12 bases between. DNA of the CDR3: TGTGCCAGCAGCTTGGGTGGTATGGCCTTGAACACTGAAGCTTTCTTT. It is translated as CASSLGGMALNTEAFF.

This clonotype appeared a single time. The CDR3 protein is CASSVGLLSPLHF. The CDR3 DNA sequence: TGTGCCAGCAGCGTTGGGTTACTTTCACCCCTCCACTTT. The V gene is TRBV9, the J gene TRBJ1-6; no clear D. V shed 2 bases and J shed 9 bases, with 9 bases lying between them. The CDR3 spans 13 residues. CDR1 is SGDLS and CDR2 is YYNGEE in the germline V gene.

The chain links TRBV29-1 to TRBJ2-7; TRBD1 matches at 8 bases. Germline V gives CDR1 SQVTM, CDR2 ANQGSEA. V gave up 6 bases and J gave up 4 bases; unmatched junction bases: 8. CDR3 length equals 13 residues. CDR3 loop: CSVSTGQVYEQYF. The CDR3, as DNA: TGCAGCGTCTCTACGGGACAGGTATACGAGCAGTACTTC.

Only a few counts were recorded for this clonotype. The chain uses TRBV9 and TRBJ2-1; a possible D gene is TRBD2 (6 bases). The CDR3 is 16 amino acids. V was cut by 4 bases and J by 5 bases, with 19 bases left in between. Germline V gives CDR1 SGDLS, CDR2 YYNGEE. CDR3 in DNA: TGTGCCAGCAGCCCCAGGGTGGCCGGGGGTAACAATGAGCAGTTCTTC. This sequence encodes CASSPRVAGGNNEQFF.

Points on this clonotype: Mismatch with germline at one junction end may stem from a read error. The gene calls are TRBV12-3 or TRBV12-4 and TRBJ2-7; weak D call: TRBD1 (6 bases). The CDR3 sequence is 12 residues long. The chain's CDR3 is CASSYDRQYPDF. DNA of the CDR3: TGTGCCAGCAGTTACGACAGGCAGTATCCAGACTTC.

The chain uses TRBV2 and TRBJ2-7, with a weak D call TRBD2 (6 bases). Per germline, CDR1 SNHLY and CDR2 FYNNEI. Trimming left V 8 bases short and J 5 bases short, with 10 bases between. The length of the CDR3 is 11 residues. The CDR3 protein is CASGDWDEQYF. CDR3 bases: TGTGCCAGCGGGGACTGGGACGAGCAGTACTTC.

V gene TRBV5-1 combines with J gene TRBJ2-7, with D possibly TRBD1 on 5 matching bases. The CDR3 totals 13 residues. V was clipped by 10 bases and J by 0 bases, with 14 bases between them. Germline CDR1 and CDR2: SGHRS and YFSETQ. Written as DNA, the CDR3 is TGCGCCGAACCCAGGGAAAGCTCCTACGAGCAGTACTTC. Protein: CAEPRESSYEQYF.

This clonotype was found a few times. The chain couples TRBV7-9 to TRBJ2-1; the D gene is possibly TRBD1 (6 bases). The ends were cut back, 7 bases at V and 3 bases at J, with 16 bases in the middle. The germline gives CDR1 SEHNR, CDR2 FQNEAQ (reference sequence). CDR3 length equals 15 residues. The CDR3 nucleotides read TGTGCCAGCACCGGGTACAGGGAAGGCTACAATGAGCAGTTCTTC. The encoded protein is CASTGYREGYNEQFF. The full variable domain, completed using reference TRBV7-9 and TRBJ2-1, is DTGVSQNPRHKITKRGQNVTFRCDPISEHNRLYWYRQTLGQGPEFLTYFQNEAQLEKSRLLSDRFSAERPKGSFSTLEIQRTEQGDSAMYLCASTGYREGYNEQFFGPGTRLTVL.

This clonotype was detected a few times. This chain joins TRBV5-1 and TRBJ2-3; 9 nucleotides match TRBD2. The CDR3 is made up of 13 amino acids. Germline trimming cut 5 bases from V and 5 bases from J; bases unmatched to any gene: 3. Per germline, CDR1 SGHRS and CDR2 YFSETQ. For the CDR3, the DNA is TGCGCCAGCAGAGCGGGAGGAGGAGATACGCAGTATTTT. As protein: CASRAGGGDTQYF.